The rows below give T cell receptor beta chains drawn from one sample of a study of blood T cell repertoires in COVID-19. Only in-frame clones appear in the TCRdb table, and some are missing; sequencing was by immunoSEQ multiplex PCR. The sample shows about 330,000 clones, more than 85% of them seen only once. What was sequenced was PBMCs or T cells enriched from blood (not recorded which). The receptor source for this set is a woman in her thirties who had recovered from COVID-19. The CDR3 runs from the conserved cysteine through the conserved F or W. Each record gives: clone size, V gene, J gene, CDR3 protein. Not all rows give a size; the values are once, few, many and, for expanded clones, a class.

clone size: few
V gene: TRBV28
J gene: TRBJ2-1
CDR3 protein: CASVGTSTEQFF

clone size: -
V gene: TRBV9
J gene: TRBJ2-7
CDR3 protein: CASSGDTEQYF

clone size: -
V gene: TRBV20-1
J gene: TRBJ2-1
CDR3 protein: CSARRGKEQFF

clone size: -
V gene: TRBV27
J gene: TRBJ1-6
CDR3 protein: CASSLSIKAPGSPLSYNSPLHF

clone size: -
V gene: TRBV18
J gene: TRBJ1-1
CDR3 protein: CASSPDRGATEAFF

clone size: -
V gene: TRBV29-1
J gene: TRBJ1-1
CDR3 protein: CSVEYGAGKAFF

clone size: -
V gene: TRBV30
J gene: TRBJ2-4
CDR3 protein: CAWSLQGLGKNIQYF

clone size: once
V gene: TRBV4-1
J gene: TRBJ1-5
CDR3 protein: CASSQDTAGGHQPQHF

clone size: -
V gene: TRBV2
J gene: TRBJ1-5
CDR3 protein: CASSESQGGNQPQHF

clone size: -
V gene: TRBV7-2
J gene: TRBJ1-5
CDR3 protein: CASSTGQGAFPREPQHF

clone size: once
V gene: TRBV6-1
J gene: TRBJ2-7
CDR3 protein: CASSEREIEEQYF

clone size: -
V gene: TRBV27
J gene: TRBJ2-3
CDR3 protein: CASSATGPGAGLGDTQYF

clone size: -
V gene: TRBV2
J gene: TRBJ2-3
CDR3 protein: CASSIGSTDTQYF

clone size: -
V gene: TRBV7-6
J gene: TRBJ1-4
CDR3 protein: CASSPRRATNEKLFF

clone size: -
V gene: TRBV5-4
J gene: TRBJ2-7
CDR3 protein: CASTPSGGLPDYEQYF

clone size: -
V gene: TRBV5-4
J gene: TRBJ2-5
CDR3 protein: CASSGGLAASQETQYF

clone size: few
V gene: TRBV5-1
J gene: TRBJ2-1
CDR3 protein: CASSLAGTSGDPGAFF

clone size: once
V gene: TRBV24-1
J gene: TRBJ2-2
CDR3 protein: CATSDTGGNTGELFF